The next 10 T cell receptor beta chains were all read from a single sample in a study of blood T cell repertoires in COVID-19. Here immunoSEQ multiplex PCR was the method, and the copy in TCRdb shows in-frame clones only, minus some. The repertoire consists of over 60,000 clones, with more than 80% occurring once and the leading ten covering roughly 15%. Sequencing was carried out using peripheral blood. The receptors derive from a man aged 50 to 60 with COVID-19, enrolled during active disease.

This clone has only one observation. The chain carries TRBV30 and TRBJ1-2, with TRBD1 matching 7 bases. The V gene's germline CDR1 is GTSNPN and CDR2 SVGIG (reference sequence). The junction had 11 bases not matched to a gene; V was cut back by 2 bases and J by 5 bases. The CDR3 length is 15 residues. The CDR3: CAWSLVQGGFYGYTF. For the CDR3, the DNA is TGTGCCTGGAGTTTGGTGCAGGGGGGTTTTTATGGCTACACCTTC.

This clone was seen just once. The CDR3 region has the DNA TGTGCCAGTAGTTTAACAGGGGGTGACGAGCAGTACTTC. It translates to CASSLTGGDEQYF. The genes are TRBV19 and TRBJ2-7; TRBD1 matches at 8 bases. V lost 5 bases, J lost 5 bases, and 5 bases stayed unmatched. Germline CDR1 is LNHDA and CDR2 is SQIVND (reference sequence). This CDR3 has 13 residues. The full variable domain, with the rest looked up from reference TRBV19 and TRBJ2-7, is DGGITQSPKYLFRKEGQNVTLSCEQNLNHDAMYWYRQDPGQGLRLIYYSQIVNDFQKGDIAEGYSVSREKKESFPLTVTSAQKNPTAFYLCASSLTGGDEQYFGPGTRLTVT.

The V call is TRBV11-2, the J call TRBJ2-3, with 7 bases lining up with TRBD1. Looked up from germline, CDR1 is SGHAT and CDR2 is FQNNGV. The CDR3 sequence is 15 residues long. Trimming removed 2 bases from V and 5 bases from J; junction bases left unmatched: 7. CDR3 sequence (DNA): TGTGCCAGCAGCTTAATCAGGGGGTCGGGAGATACGCAGTATTTT. Translated, it gives CASSLIRGSGDTQYF.

The genes are TRBV5-1 and TRBJ2-7; 11 bases are shared with TRBD1. The CDR3 runs 14 residues. The V gene end was trimmed by 4 bases and the J gene end by 6 bases; junction bases not matched to a gene: 6. Germline CDR1 and CDR2: SGHRS and YFSETQ. CDR3: CASSAGTGGGEQYF. The DNA for the CDR3 is TGCGCCAGCAGCGCCGGGACAGGGGGAGGCGAGCAGTACTTC. The entire variable domain, with the rest obtained from reference TRBV5-1 and TRBJ2-7, is as follows: KAGVTQTPRYLIKTRGQQVTLSCSPISGHRSVSWYQQTPGQGLQFLFEYFSETQRNKGNFPGRFSGRQFSNSRSEMNVSTLELGDSALYLCASSAGTGGGEQYFGPGTRLTVT.

The chain uses TRBV3-1 (or the pseudogene TRBV3-2) and TRBJ1-5, with a possible D match to TRBD1 (6 bases). Trimming took 0 bases from V and 6 from J, leaving 15 bases between them. Per the germline V gene, CDR1 is LGHDT and CDR2 is YNNKEL (reference sequence). This CDR3 is built from 16 residues. CDR3 DNA: TGTGCCAGCAGCCAAGAGGGCAGGGGTGGTGGTCAGCCCCAGCATTTT. This encodes CASSQEGRGGGQPQHF.

CDR3 DNA sequence: TGTGCCAGCAGTTACATGGGACAGACTTTCTTT. It is translated as CASSYMGQTFF. This chain joins TRBV6-6 and TRBJ1-1, with TRBD1 matching 7 bases. Trimming removed 2 bases from V and 12 bases from J; junction bases left unmatched: 3. The CDR3 is 11 amino acids. Germline assignment: CDR1 MNHNY and CDR2 SVGAGI (reference sequence).

Concerning this clone itself: One end of the junction does not line up with germline, which may come from a read error. The V call is TRBV7-2, the J call TRBJ1-2, with D perhaps matching TRBD1 (5 bases). Germline CDR1 reads SGHTA; CDR2 reads FQGNSA. The CDR3 covers 16 residues. CDR3 sequence: CASSQPGTGTPGGYIF. CDR3 nucleotides: TGTGCCAGCAGCCAACCCGGGACGGGAACGCCGGGAGGCTACATCTTC.

The chain joins TRBV19 to TRBJ1-3, with D maybe TRBD1 (5 bases). V lost 6 bases to trimming and J lost 4 bases, with 22 bases between them. CDR1 and CDR2 (germline): LNHDA, SQIVND (reference sequence). There are 17 residues in the CDR3. In DNA form, the CDR3 reads TGTGCCAGTAGGTCCCGCCCCGGGGGAATCGCCGGAAACACCATATATTTT. This gives the protein CASRSRPGGIAGNTIYF.

The gene calls are TRBV15 and TRBJ2-7, with TRBD2 as a possible D gene (6 bases). Germline CDR1 and CDR2: LNHNV and YYDKDF (reference sequence). V shed 4 bases and J shed 1 base, with 11 bases lying between them. The CDR3 covers 14 residues. This CDR3 is CATSMGRRSYEQYF. DNA for the CDR3: TGTGCCACCAGCATGGGGAGGCGATCCTACGAGCAGTACTTC.

This clone was counted a few times. The rearrangement uses TRBV3-1 (or the pseudogene TRBV3-2) and TRBJ2-5, with a weak D call TRBD2 (5 bases). The length of the CDR3 is 15 residues. CDR1 is LGHDT, CDR2 YNNKEL, per germline (reference sequence). The V end was cut by 3 bases, the J end by 3 bases, with 14 bases between. In DNA, the CDR3 is TGTGCCAGCAGCCATCCACTAGGATTGGAAGAGACCCAGTACTTC. This sequence encodes CASSHPLGLEETQYF.